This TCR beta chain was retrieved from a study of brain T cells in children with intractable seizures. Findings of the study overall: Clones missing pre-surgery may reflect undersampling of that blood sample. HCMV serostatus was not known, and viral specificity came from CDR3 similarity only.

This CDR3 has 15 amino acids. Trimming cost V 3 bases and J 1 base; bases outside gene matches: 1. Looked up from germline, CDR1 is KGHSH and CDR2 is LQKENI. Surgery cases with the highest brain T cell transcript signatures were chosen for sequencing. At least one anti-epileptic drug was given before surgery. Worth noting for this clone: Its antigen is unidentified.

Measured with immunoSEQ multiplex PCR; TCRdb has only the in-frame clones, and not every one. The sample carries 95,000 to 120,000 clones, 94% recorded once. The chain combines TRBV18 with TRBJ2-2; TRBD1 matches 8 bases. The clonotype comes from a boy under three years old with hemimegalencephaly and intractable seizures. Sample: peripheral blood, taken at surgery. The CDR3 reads CASSPGTGNTGELFF. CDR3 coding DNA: TGTGCCAGCTCACCTGGGACAGGGAACACCGGGGAGCTGTTTTTT.